The 25 T cell receptor beta chains below all came from one sample that was sequenced in a study of CD8 T cells in Susac syndrome. Random-hexamer reverse transcription was applied to about 0.45 to 1 ug RNA. TCRdb reprocessed the immunoSEQ multiplex PCR reads with MiXCR, giving one entry per CDR3 protein. Among some 190,000 distinct CDR3 sequences listed, about 93% were seen once. Sample: CD4+ T cells from PBMCs. Every receptor here comes from a human donor in good health.

This clonotype was counted a single time. The J gene is TRBJ1-3, the V gene TRBV20-1, with 7 bases that match TRBD1. Germline CDR1 reads DFQATT; CDR2 reads SNEGSKA (reference sequence). This CDR3 is 15 amino acids long. V was pared by 0 bases and J by 7 bases, with 9 bases of the junction left unmatched. The CDR3 DNA reads TGCAGTGCTAGAGATCTCGGACCAGGGGGGAACACCATATATTTT. It codes for CSARDLGPGGNTIYF.

The rearrangement uses TRBV24-1 and TRBJ2-2; 8 positions match TRBD2. Germline V gene lookup returns CDR1 KGHDR and CDR2 SFDVKD. This CDR3 is 15 amino acids long. The junction had 5 bases not matched to a gene; V was cut back by 4 bases and J by 5 bases. The CDR3 loop reads CATSDPGTSTGELFF. CDR3 nucleotides: TGTGCCACCAGTGACCCCGGGACTAGTACCGGGGAGCTGTTTTTT.

This rearrangement joins TRBV7-3 to TRBJ1-1; no definite D call. The germline V gene encodes CDR1 SGHTA and CDR2 FQGTGA. V was trimmed by 2 bases and J by 7 bases, leaving 11 bases between them. The CDR3 loop spans 13 amino acids. The CDR3 loop is CASSLVSGYEAFF. Written as DNA, the CDR3 is TGTGCCAGCAGCTTAGTTTCGGGCTATGAAGCTTTCTTT.

The chain uses TRBV6-2 or TRBV6-3 and TRBJ1-6, with 7 bases fitting TRBD1. Germline V gives CDR1 MNHEY, CDR2 SVGEGT. V gave up 7 bases and J gave up 7 bases; unmatched junction bases: 16. This CDR3 comprises 17 residues. CDR3 sequence: CASTRVWTGTGNSPLHF. The CDR3 DNA is TGTGCCAGCACCCGAGTGTGGACAGGAACGGGGAATTCACCCCTCCACTTT.

With regard to this clonotype: Its ends do not fully match the called genes, so a read error is possible. The CDR3 DNA reads TGTGCCAACAGCGTCCTCTCCGGGACAGGGGGGTATGGCTACACCTTC. It codes for CANSVLSGTGGYGYTF. The V and J genes are TRBV9 and TRBJ1-2; 11 positions match TRBD1. CDR3 size: 16 residues. From germline, CDR1 is SGDLS and CDR2 YYNGEE.

The V and J genes are TRBV29-1 and TRBJ2-3; 7 bases are shared with TRBD2. Looked up from germline, CDR1 is SQVTM and CDR2 is ANQGSEA. There are 14 residues in the CDR3. Losses at the gene ends were 4 bases for V and 3 bases for J; bases not matched to a gene: 7. The CDR3: CSVVSGKGTDTQYF. CDR3 DNA sequence: TGCAGCGTTGTAAGCGGGAAGGGGACAGATACGCAGTATTTT.

CDR3 DNA: TGCAGTCCAAGTCTACCCCCGTCCCGAGGGACGCAGTATTTT. It encodes CSPSLPPSRGTQYF. V is TRBV20-1 and J is TRBJ2-3, with D tentatively TRBD2 (5 bases). V lost 8 bases and J lost 9, with 24 bases in between. There are 14 residues in the CDR3. Germline V lookup: CDR1 DFQATT, CDR2 SNEGSKA (reference sequence).

The rearrangement links TRBV25-1 to TRBJ1-5; D gene ambiguous. V shed 6 bases and J shed 0 bases, with 9 bases lying between them. The CDR3 is made up of 14 amino acids. The germline gives CDR1 MGHDK, CDR2 SYGVNS. CDR3 nucleotides: TGTGCCAGCAGCTTTGGGGATAGCAATCAGCCCCAGCATTTT. Amino acid sequence: CASSFGDSNQPQHF.

The chain recombines TRBV5-1 with TRBJ2-5; 8 nucleotides align to TRBD2. In germline, CDR1 is SGHRS, CDR2 YFSETQ. Trimming at V came to 0 bases and at J to 4 bases, leaving 11 bases not matched to a gene. The CDR3 runs to 17 residues. The CDR3 loop reads CASSLGSGTRGAETQYF. In nucleotides, the CDR3 is TGCGCCAGCAGCTTGGGATCCGGGACTAGGGGTGCAGAGACCCAGTACTTC.

This clonotype was detected once. The chain combines TRBV5-1 with TRBJ2-7; 7 positions match TRBD1. The CDR3 consists of 15 residues. After removal of 0 bases from V and 4 bases from J, the junction contained 7 bases not matched to a gene. Germline V gives CDR1 SGHRS, CDR2 YFSETQ. Here the CDR3 reads CASSLESAQGYEQYF. In DNA form, the CDR3 reads TGCGCCAGCAGCTTGGAGTCGGCACAGGGGTACGAGCAGTACTTC.

The chain joins TRBV12-3 or TRBV12-4 to TRBJ1-4, with unresolved D. With 6 bases removed from V and 11 bases from J, the gap between germline ends came to 10 bases. This CDR3 is 11 amino acids long. CDR3 nucleotide sequence: TGTGCCAGCAGCCCCGACATGAAACTGTTTTTT. It specifies CASSPDMKLFF.

The V call is TRBV5-1, the J call TRBJ2-3, with unresolved D. V was shortened by 3 bases and J by 2 bases, with 7 bases between the two germline ends. Germline loops: CDR1 SGHRS, CDR2 YFSETQ. The CDR3 is made up of 13 amino acids. CDR3 nucleotides: TGCGCCAGCAGCTCTGGGAACACAGATACGCAGTATTTT. It translates to CASSSGNTDTQYF.

The chain is built from TRBV2 and TRBJ2-6; D is unclear. The V and J ends lost 1 base and 4 bases respectively, with 11 bases between them. Germline CDR1 reads SNHLY; CDR2 reads FYNNEI. The CDR3 totals 16 residues. The CDR3 region has the DNA TGTGCCAGCAGTGAAGGGCCCTTAGGAGGGGCCAACGTCCTGACTTTC. Amino acids: CASSEGPLGGANVLTF.

The rearrangement links TRBV3-1 to TRBJ2-2; a possible D gene is TRBD2 (5 bases). Germline CDR1 LGHDT, CDR2 YNNKEL (reference sequence). The CDR3 sequence is 16 residues long. Trimming took 2 bases from V and 0 from J, leaving 10 bases between them. This chain's CDR3 is CASSQYTGTNTGELFF. DNA of the CDR3: TGTGCCAGCAGCCAATATACCGGGACGAACACCGGGGAGCTGTTTTTT.

The chain uses TRBV20-1 and TRBJ2-7; 7 bases are shared with TRBD2. CDR1 is DFQATT and CDR2 is SNEGSKA in the germline V gene (reference sequence). J lost 7 bases, V lost 3 bases, and 15 bases had no gene match. The CDR3 runs to 15 residues. The CDR3 sequence is CSARGGDSPSREQYF. CDR3 nucleotides: TGCAGTGCTAGGGGGGGGGACTCTCCCTCTCGTGAGCAGTACTTC.

The chain couples TRBV12-3 or TRBV12-4 to TRBJ2-1; 11 nucleotides agree with TRBD1. The trim removed 7 bases at V and 4 bases at J, leaving 18 bases unmatched. The CDR3 runs 19 residues. The CDR3: CASNLPGQGVPEWYNEQFF. Written as DNA, the CDR3 is TGTGCCAGCAACCTACCGGGACAGGGGGTGCCCGAGTGGTACAATGAGCAGTTCTTC.

V is TRBV5-1 and J is TRBJ2-7; 7 bases align to TRBD2. Looked up from germline, CDR1 is SGHRS and CDR2 is YFSETQ. The ends lost 0 bases at V and 1 base at J; junction bases unmatched: 1. The CDR3 loop spans 14 amino acids. DNA of the CDR3: TGCGCCAGCAGCTTGGACGGGAGGTCCTACGAGCAGTACGTC. Protein product: CASSLDGRSYEQYV.

The CDR3 loop is CASSLDWSLNQPQHF. As DNA, the CDR3 is TGTGCCAGCAGCTTAGATTGGTCCCTGAATCAGCCCCAGCATTTT. The chain has TRBV7-8 and TRBJ1-5; D unresolved. Germline V gives CDR1 SGHVS, CDR2 FQNEAQ. Trimming took off 1 base at V and 4 bases at J, with 11 bases between the two ends. The CDR3 has 15 residues.

The V call is TRBV20-1, the J call TRBJ2-5; the D gene is possibly TRBD2 (6 bases). This CDR3 region has 15 residues. The germline CDR1 and CDR2 sequences are DFQATT and SNEGSKA (reference sequence). Trimming took 4 bases from V and 9 from J, leaving 24 bases between them. Written as DNA, the CDR3 is TGCAGTGCTAAGGGACTCGTTTCTACCCCCCAGGCCCAGTACTTC. Its protein product is CSAKGLVSTPQAQYF.

This CDR3 is CAGEVYWKKLFF. For the CDR3, the DNA is TGTGCCGGGGAAGTGTACTGGAAAAAACTGTTTTTT. This chain links TRBV2 with TRBJ1-4; D uncertain. Germline V gene sequence: CDR1 SNHLY, CDR2 FYNNEI. The CDR3 runs to 12 residues. V was clipped by 11 bases and J by 9 bases, with 16 bases between them.

The chain carries TRBV27 and TRBJ1-5; no definite D call. CDR3 length equals 16 residues. V lost 4 bases and J lost 5, with 18 bases in between. Per the germline V gene, CDR1 is MNHEY and CDR2 is SMNVEV (reference sequence). The CDR3 region is CASSSTSEGTHQPQHF. The CDR3 DNA sequence: TGTGCCAGCAGTTCGACTTCTGAAGGCACTCATCAGCCCCAGCATTTT.

The V call is TRBV2, the J call TRBJ1-3; D is ambiguous. The CDR3 length is 16 residues. CDR1 is SNHLY, CDR2 FYNNEI, per germline. V was trimmed by 1 base and J by 0 bases, leaving 10 bases between them. The CDR3 here is CASSEEFQVSGNTIYF. CDR3 sequence (DNA): TGTGCCAGCAGTGAAGAGTTTCAGGTCTCTGGAAACACCATATATTTT.

This clonotype was seen once. The rearrangement joins TRBV4-1 to TRBJ1-2; D gene uncertain. The CDR3 sequence is 15 residues long. Germline V gene lookup returns CDR1 MGHRA and CDR2 YSYEKL. Trimming left V 1 base short and J 5 bases short, with 14 bases between. The CDR3 DNA follows: TGCGCCAGCAGCCAAGTATATCCGGGAGCATATGGCTACACCTTC. This gives the protein CASSQVYPGAYGYTF.

This clonotype was recorded once. This chain joins TRBV5-1 and TRBJ2-2; D is unresolved. The germline gives CDR1 SGHRS, CDR2 YFSETQ. This CDR3 spans 12 amino acids. V was shortened by 6 bases and J by 5 bases, with 8 bases between the two germline ends. CDR3 protein: CASTGSTGELFF. The CDR3 DNA sequence: TGCGCCAGCACCGGCTCAACCGGGGAGCTGTTTTTT.

The chain joins TRBV3-1 to TRBJ2-4; D is undetermined. This CDR3 comprises 13 residues. V shed 1 base and J shed 7 bases, with 8 bases lying between them. Germline-derived CDR1 and CDR2 are LGHDT and YNNKEL (reference sequence). The CDR3 here is CASSQGLKNIQYF. The CDR3 DNA is TGTGCCAGCAGCCAAGGGCTTAAGAACATTCAGTACTTC.